The source of this TCR beta chain is a study of cytomegalovirus exposure and HLA in healthy donors. The PCR employed 60 Vbeta primers together with 13 Jbeta primers. The table came from immunoSEQ multiplex PCR; TCRdb's copy has only in-frame clones and leaves some out. The table records 200,000 to 300,000 clones, 80% to 90% of them present only once. V was clipped by 5 bases and J by 2 bases; unmatched bases: 7. CDR3 length equals 16 residues. CDR1 and CDR2 (germline): SGHTA, FQGNSA. This chain links TRBV7-2 with TRBJ2-7; 12 nucleotides align to TRBD2. The sample taken for sequencing was PBMCs. The TCR comes from a girl aged 2 to 9 in good health and CMV-seronegative. CDR3 sequence (DNA): TGTGCCAGCAGCCTAGGACTAGCGGGACTCACCTACGAGCAGTACTTC. Its translation is CASSLGLAGLTYEQYF. The full variable domain, its missing parts supplied by reference TRBV7-2 and TRBJ2-7, is GAGVSQSPSNKVTEKGKDVELRCDPISGHTALYWYRQSLGQGLEFLIYFQGNSAPDKSGLPSDRFSAERTGGSVSTLTIQRTQQEDSAVYLCASSLGLAGLTYEQYFGPGTRLTVT.